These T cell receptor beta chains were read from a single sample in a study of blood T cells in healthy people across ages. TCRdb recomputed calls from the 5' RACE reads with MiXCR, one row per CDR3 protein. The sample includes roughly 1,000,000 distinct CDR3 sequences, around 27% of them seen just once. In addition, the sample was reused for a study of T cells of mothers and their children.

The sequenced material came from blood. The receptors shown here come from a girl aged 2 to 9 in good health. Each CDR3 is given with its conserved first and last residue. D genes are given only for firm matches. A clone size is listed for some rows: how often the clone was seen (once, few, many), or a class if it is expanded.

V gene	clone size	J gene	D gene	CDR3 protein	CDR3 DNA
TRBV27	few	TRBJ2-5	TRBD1	CASSSYDRGEETQYF	TGTGCCAGCAGTTCATATGACAGGGGAGAAGAGACCCAGTACTTC
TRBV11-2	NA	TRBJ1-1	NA	CASSLWGAPEAFF	TGTGCCAGCAGCTTATGGGGGGCCCCTGAAGCTTTCTTT
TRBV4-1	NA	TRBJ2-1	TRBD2	CASSQDGSGRSYNEQFF	TGCGCCAGCAGCCAAGACGGAAGCGGGAGATCCTACAATGAGCAGTTCTTC
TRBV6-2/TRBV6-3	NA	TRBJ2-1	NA	CASSYEFTPGNEQFF	TGTGCCAGCAGTTACGAATTTACACCGGGCAATGAGCAGTTCTTC
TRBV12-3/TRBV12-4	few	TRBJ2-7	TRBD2	CASSYPSAGEVGAEQYF	TGTGCCAGCAGCTATCCTTCAGCGGGAGAGGTAGGGGCCGAGCAGTACTTC
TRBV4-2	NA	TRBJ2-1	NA	CASSQDRAGGSLRKFF	TGTGCCAGCAGCCAAGATCGGGCAGGTGGGAGTCTAAGGAAGTTCTTC
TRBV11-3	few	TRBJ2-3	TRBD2	CASSLEVAGGYTDTQYF	TGTGCCAGCAGCTTAGAGGTAGCGGGGGGTTACACAGATACGCAGTATTTT
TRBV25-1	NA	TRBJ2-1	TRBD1	CASSEETGGETQFF	TGTGCCAGCAGTGAAGAAACAGGGGGAGAGACCCAGTTCTTC
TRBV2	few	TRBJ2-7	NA	CASKPQGYSYEQYF	TGTGCCAGCAAACCACAGGGATACTCCTACGAGCAGTACTTC
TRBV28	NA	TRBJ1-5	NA	CASSPDSNQSQHF	TGTGCCAGCAGTCCGGACAGCAATCAGTCCCAGCATTTT
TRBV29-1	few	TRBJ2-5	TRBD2	CSVRGLYKETQYF	TGCAGCGTTCGGGGACTATATAAAGAGACCCAGTACTTC
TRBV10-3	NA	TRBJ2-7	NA	CAISGGLYEQYF	TGTGCCATCAGTGGAGGTCTCTACGAGCAATACTTC
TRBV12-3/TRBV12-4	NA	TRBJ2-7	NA	CASSSNGQSNSYEQYF	TGTGCCAGCAGCTCTAACGGACAGTCAAACTCCTACGAGCAGTACTTC
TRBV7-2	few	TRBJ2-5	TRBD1	CASSAIRTGLETQYF	TGTGCCAGCAGCGCCATACGGACAGGTCTGGAGACCCAGTACTTC
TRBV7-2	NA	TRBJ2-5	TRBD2	CASSPRGGRAKETQYF	TGTGCCAGCAGCCCTCGGGGCGGGAGGGCCAAGGAGACCCAGTACTTC
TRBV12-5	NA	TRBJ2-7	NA	CASGYTNRVAEQYF	TGTGCTAGTGGCTACACGAACAGGGTGGCCGAGCAGTACTTC
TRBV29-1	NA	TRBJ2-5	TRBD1	CSVTDRGKETQYF	TGCAGCGTTACGGACAGGGGCAAAGAGACCCAGTACTTC
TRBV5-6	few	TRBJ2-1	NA	CASSWSISPSSYNEQFF	TGTGCCAGCAGCTGGAGTATAAGCCCGAGCTCCTACAATGAGCAGTTCTTC
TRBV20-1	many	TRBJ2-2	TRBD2	CSARDRSSGITGELFF	TGCAGTGCTAGAGATCGGTCTAGCGGGATAACCGGGGAGCTGTTTTTT
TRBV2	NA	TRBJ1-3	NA	CASKGNTIYF	TGTGCCAGCAAGGGAAACACCATATATTTT
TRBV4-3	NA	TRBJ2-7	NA	CASSQDLEFSYEQYF	TGCGCCAGCAGCCAAGATCTCGAATTTTCCTACGAGCAGTACTTC
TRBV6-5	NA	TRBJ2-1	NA	CASSYSIISPRGNEQFF	TGTGCCAGCAGTTACTCGATTATTAGCCCCAGGGGCAATGAGCAGTTCTTC
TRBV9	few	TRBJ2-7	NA	CASSGDNLNEQYF	TGTGCCAGCAGCGGAGACAATCTTAACGAGCAGTACTTC
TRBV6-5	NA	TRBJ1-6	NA	CASSYSGQSSYNSPLHF	TGTGCCAGCAGTTACTCTGGCCAGAGCTCCTATAATTCACCCCTCCACTTT
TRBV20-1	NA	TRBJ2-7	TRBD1	CSATIPGTGSLEQYF	TGCAGTGCTACGATCCCCGGGACAGGGAGTCTCGAGCAGTACTTC
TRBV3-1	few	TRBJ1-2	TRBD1	CASSQGTARAYGYTF	TGTGCCAGTAGCCAAGGGACAGCAAGAGCCTATGGCTACACCTTC
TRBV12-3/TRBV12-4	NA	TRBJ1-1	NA	CASSSLQSTEAFF	TGTGCCAGCAGTTCCTTACAGAGCACTGAAGCTTTCTTT
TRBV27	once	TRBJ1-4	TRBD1	CASRDREAEKLFF	TGTGCCAGCAGAGACAGGGAGGCTGAAAAACTGTTTTTT
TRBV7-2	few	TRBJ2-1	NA	CASSFGLPPFDEQFF	TGTGCCAGCAGCTTTGGGCTCCCGCCTTTCGATGAGCAGTTCTTC
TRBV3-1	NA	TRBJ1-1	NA	CASFDRLTAEAFF	TGTGCCAGCTTCGACAGGTTGACCGCTGAAGCTTTCTTT
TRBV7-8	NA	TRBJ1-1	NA	CASSLNSEGTEAFF	TGTGCCAGCAGCTTAAACAGTGAGGGCACTGAAGCTTTCTTT
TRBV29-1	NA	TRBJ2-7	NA	CSAQGGSYEQYF	TGCAGCGCTCAGGGCGGATCCTACGAGCAGTACTTC
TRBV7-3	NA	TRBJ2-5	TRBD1	CASSPPDRARETQYF	TGTGCCAGCAGCCCGCCGGACAGGGCACGGGAGACCCAGTACTTC
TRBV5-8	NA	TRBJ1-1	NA	CASSLREGLEAFF	TGTGCCAGCAGCTTAAGGGAAGGGCTGGAAGCTTTCTTT
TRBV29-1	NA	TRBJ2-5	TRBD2	CSVDGAGGTQETQYF	TGCAGCGTTGACGGGGCGGGGGGTACACAAGAGACCCAGTACTTC
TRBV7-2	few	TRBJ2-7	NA	CASSLFGGPYEQYF	TGTGCCAGCAGCTTATTCGGGGGCCCCTACGAGCAGTACTTC
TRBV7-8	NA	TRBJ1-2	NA	CASSLGLEEPPYGYTF	TGTGCCAGCAGCTTAGGATTGGAGGAACCCCCTTATGGCTACACCTTC
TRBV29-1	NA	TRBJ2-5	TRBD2	CSVVDWVGLAGVETQYF	TGCAGCGTTGTCGATTGGGTGGGACTAGCGGGAGTTGAGACCCAGTACTTC
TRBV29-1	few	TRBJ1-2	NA	CSVEKFGPLYGYTF	TGCAGCGTTGAAAAGTTCGGGCCGCTCTATGGCTACACCTTC
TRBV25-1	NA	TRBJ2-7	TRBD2	CASRGLAGVYEQYF	TGTGCCAGCAGGGGACTAGCGGGTGTTTACGAGCAGTACTTC
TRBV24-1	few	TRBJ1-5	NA	CATSDPRANQPQHF	TGTGCCACCAGTGATCCACGTGCCAATCAGCCCCAGCATTTT
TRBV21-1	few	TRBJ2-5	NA	CASSPLRGGIETQYF	TGTGCCAGCAGCCCATTACGGGGGGGGATAGAGACCCAGTACTTC
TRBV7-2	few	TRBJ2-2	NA	CASSLPRTAANTGELFF	TGTGCCAGCAGCTTACCTAGGACGGCCGCGAACACCGGGGAGCTGTTTTTT
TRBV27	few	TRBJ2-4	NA	CASSLYRGEGIQYF	TGTGCCAGCAGTTTATATAGGGGCGAGGGCATTCAGTACTTC
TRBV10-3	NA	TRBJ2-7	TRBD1	CAIVEDRGQEQYF	TGTGCCATCGTCGAGGACAGGGGGCAAGAGCAGTACTTC
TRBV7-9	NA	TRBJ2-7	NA	CASSSGVLTFYEQYF	TGTGCCAGCAGCTCCGGGGTGCTAACCTTCTACGAGCAGTACTTC
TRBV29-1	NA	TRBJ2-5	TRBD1	CSVGDRLETQYF	TGCAGCGTTGGGGACAGACTAGAGACCCAGTACTTC
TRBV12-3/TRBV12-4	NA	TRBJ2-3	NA	CASSFDRTEADTQYF	TGTGCCAGCAGTTTCGACAGAACGGAGGCAGATACGCAGTATTTT
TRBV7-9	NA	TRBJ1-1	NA	CASIQQLDTEAFF	TGTGCCAGCATTCAGCAATTGGACACTGAAGCTTTCTTT
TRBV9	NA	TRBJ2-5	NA	CASSAPGEETQYF	TGTGCCAGCAGCGCGCCAGGGGAGGAGACCCAGTACTTC
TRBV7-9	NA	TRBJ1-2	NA	CSSSLPNQQDYGYTF	TGTTCCAGCAGCTTACCCAATCAGCAAGATTATGGCTACACCTTC
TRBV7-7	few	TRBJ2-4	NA	CASSLDLENIQYF	TGTGCTAGCAGCTTAGATTTAGAAAACATTCAGTACTTC
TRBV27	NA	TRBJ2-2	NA	CASSFKWWAAGELFF	TGTGCCAGCAGTTTCAAGTGGTGGGCGGCCGGGGAGCTGTTTTTT
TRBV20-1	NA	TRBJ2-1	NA	CSAPKSSYNEQFF	TGCAGTGCTCCCAAAAGCTCCTACAATGAGCAGTTCTTC